This record looks at one TCR beta chain sequence and its context. Its specific antigen is unknown. Base-call qualities are not available, and no considerably larger clone is one nucleotide away. This entry belongs to a study of blood T cell repertoires in COVID-19 (TCRdb year 2020). With regard to the full study: Samples covering the acute and convalescent phases of COVID-19 were provided by collaborators in the United States, Italy and Spain. The prospective study material was composed of cDNA or gDNA derived from T cells, B-cell-depleted T cells, or PBMCs. Deeply sampled blood TCRbeta repertoires from subjects exposed to, actively infected with, or recovered from COVID-19 were included in the dataset. The repertoires were released in a freely available public database intended as a resource for research on the immune response to SARS-CoV-2. Samples came from the ongoing ImmuneRACE study (first 160 participants) plus 1,254 subjects from 6 global collaborators. The sample metadata nearly always contained a de-identified subject ID, COVID-19 status, age in years and sex. Where available, HLA class I and class II types were taken from metadata supplied by the sample provider and were not determined by assay-based typing.

TCRbeta CDR3 regions were amplified from genomic DNA by means of the immunoSEQ Assay, a bias-controlled multiplex PCR. The study's own analysis went as follows. The number of nucleated cells in each sample was estimated from the amplification of reference gene primers within the assay. To quantify the absolute abundance of each unique TCRbeta CDR3 rearrangement, sequence reads were collapsed and filtered. For each sample, productive Simpson clonality was calculated as the square root of Simpson's diversity index across productive rearrangements. Sourced from immuneACCESS, this table was stored by TCRdb with only in-frame sequences that have V and J called. A share of the clones is absent; for the studies checked, an unresolved V gene accounts for under half, and the remainder has no known explanation. The V and J calls and the clone size are those of that table, but D and trimming were determined from the DNA. The sample has about 78,000 clones on record, 90% of them singletons. Approximately 4.3% of the sample lies in the top ten.

Summary of the overall study and its limitations: How much clinical and demographic metadata was included differed by source and by participant, and the metadata was provided uncurated.

The CDR3, from cysteine to phenylalanine, totals 19 residues. Kept here is only the CDR3 DNA, which spans 57 bases and is read in frame from base 1. Deletion took 3 bases off V and 3 bases off J, with a span of 23 bases between the germline ends. As encoded in the germline V gene (reference sequence), CDR1 is LGHDT while CDR2 is YNNKEL. Whole blood was collected in K2EDTA tubes by collaborating institutions according to the institutions' own protocols. For TCRbeta analysis, collaborator samples were shipped as frozen whole blood, as isolated PBMCs, or as DNA extracted from either sample type. The source material was peripheral blood. This TCR was sampled from a woman of 80 years or more with active or convalescent COVID-19. The rearranged segments are TRBV3-1 (or the pseudogene TRBV3-2) and TRBJ1-4, and possibly TRBD1, on 5 matching bases. For the CDR3, the sequence is CASSHQVQGNPLSNEKLFF. The bases are TGTGCCAGCAGCCATCAGGTCCAGGGCAACCCCTTGTCTAATGAAAAACTGTTTTTT.